Following are 10 T cell receptor beta chains from one sample sequenced in a study of blood T cells in healthy people across ages. Next came a second PCR, run for about 7 to 12 cycles, which used a sample-barcoded 5' primer along with a J-beta primer mix. TCRdb passed the 5' RACE reads through MiXCR, listing each CDR3 protein once. The data hold over a million distinct CDR3 sequences, with approximately 43% observed a single time. Sequencing used blood. The receptors stem from a woman between 18 and 30 years old in good health.

The chain is built from TRBV3-1 and TRBJ1-1, with unresolved D. The CDR3 extends over 16 amino acids. Germline lookup yields CDR1 LGHDT and CDR2 YNNKEL (reference sequence). The ends were cut back, 3 bases at V and 5 bases at J, with 19 bases in the middle. CDR3 DNA: TGTGCCAGCAGCCACTCGGGGAGGGCGTACGGTACTGAAGCTTTCTTT. Its protein product is CASSHSGRAYGTEAFF. Combining the CDR3 with reference TRBV3-1 and TRBJ1-1 gives the whole variable domain DTAVSQTPKYLVTQMGNDKSIKCEQNLGHDTMYWYKQDSKKFLKIMFSYNNKELIINETVPNRFSPKSPDKAHLNLHINSLELGDSAVYFCASSHSGRAYGTEAFFGQGTRLTVV.

This clonotype was observed at least ten times. V usage is TRBV4-3 and J usage is TRBJ1-1, with TRBD1 identical over 7 bases. The germline V gene has CDR1 LGHNA and CDR2 YSLEER. Trimming cost V 6 bases and J 1 base; bases outside gene matches: 8. CDR3 length: 15 amino acids. As DNA, the CDR3 is TGCGCCAGCAGTTACAGAGGGGGCAGGAACACTGAAGCTTTCTTT. This gives the protein CASSYRGGRNTEAFF.

This clonotype was found a few times. J is TRBJ2-7 and V is TRBV30; TRBD1 might be the D (6 bases). V was clipped by 3 bases and J by 0 bases, with 12 bases between them. Per the germline V gene, CDR1 is GTSNPN and CDR2 is SVGIG (reference sequence). This CDR3 has 14 residues. The CDR3 sequence: CAWRQRQASYEQYF. For the CDR3, the DNA is TGTGCCTGGAGACAGAGACAGGCCTCCTACGAGCAGTACTTC.

The chain is built from TRBV28 and TRBJ2-7; 8 bases agree with TRBD2. This CDR3 region has 17 residues. The junction had 10 bases not matched to a gene; V was cut back by 3 bases and J by 0 bases. CDR1 and CDR2 from the germline V gene are MDHEN and SYDVKM. The CDR3 sequence is CASSFRSFRGGSYEQYF. The DNA for the CDR3 is TGTGCCAGCAGTTTCCGGAGTTTCCGGGGGGGCTCCTACGAGCAGTACTTC.

This clonotype was seen only a few times. J is TRBJ1-2 and V is TRBV4-1, with D perhaps matching TRBD1 (5 bases). Trimming removed 4 bases at V and 4 bases at J, with 16 bases between. The CDR3 sequence is 15 residues long. Germline V lookup: CDR1 MGHRA, CDR2 YSYEKL. CDR3 in amino acids: CASSPSETGGYGYTF. The CDR3 DNA sequence: TGCGCCAGCAGCCCCTCCGAAACCGGGGGCTATGGCTACACCTTC.

The chain joins TRBV6-6 to TRBJ1-2; D might be TRBD1 (6 bases). The CDR3 runs 15 residues. Trimming removed 6 bases at V and 5 bases at J, with 19 bases between. From germline, CDR1 is MNHNY and CDR2 SVGAGI (reference sequence). CDR3 nucleotide sequence: TGTGCCAGCAGCACCCCCCGGGGGCGAGTTTATGGCTACACCTTC. It translates to CASSTPRGRVYGYTF.

This clonotype was seen a few times. The rearrangement uses TRBV5-6 and TRBJ2-1; no reliable D call. Germline CDR1 reads SGHDT; CDR2 reads YYEEEE. This CDR3 has 11 amino acids. With 4 bases removed from V and 8 bases from J, the gap between germline ends came to 7 bases. The CDR3 DNA reads TGTGCCAGCAGCGAGCAATATGAGCAGTTCTTC. It codes for CASSEQYEQFF.

The chain links TRBV4-1 to TRBJ2-3, with 8 bases matching TRBD2. This CDR3 comprises 17 residues. The trim removed 1 base at V and 5 bases at J, leaving 11 bases unmatched. The germline CDR1 and CDR2 sequences are MGHRA and YSYEKL. The CDR3 is CASSQVQRGGGGDTQYF. CDR3 nucleotide sequence: TGCGCCAGCAGCCAAGTTCAACGGGGGGGCGGGGGAGATACGCAGTATTTT.

CDR3 nucleotide sequence: TGTGCCAGCAGGAAGCAGGGTTCAAGCACAGATACGCAGTATTTT. It yields the protein CASRKQGSSTDTQYF. This chain connects TRBV7-3 to TRBJ2-3; tentatively, D is TRBD1 (5 bases). The V end was cut by 6 bases, the J end by 0 bases, with 13 bases between. Germline V gives CDR1 SGHTA, CDR2 FQGTGA. The CDR3 consists of 15 residues.

This clonotype has more than one count but fewer than ten. The chain is built from TRBV18 and TRBJ2-5; D not certain. The CDR3 extends over 14 amino acids. The germline V and J ends were trimmed by 0 bases and 3 bases, with 8 bases remaining between them. Germline V gene lookup returns CDR1 KGHSH and CDR2 LQKENI. The CDR3 DNA sequence: TGTGCCAGCTCACCACCGGCAAACGAAGAGACCCAGTACTTC. Amino acids: CASSPPANEETQYF.